The 10 T cell receptor beta chains below come from one sample, sequenced in a study of T cells in Graves' hyperthyroidism and ophthalmopathy. The source material, RNA transcripts, was used to amplify TCR beta CDR3 regions. The HTBI set primed first-round TCR CDR3 RT-PCR. TCRdb used MiXCR to reprocess the multiplex PCR reads, holding one entry per CDR3 protein. The table records approximately 700,000 distinct CDR3 sequences, 45% of them present only once. The sequenced sample was peripheral blood or thyroid tissue (not recorded which). All receptors derive from an adult man with Graves' disease, either hyperthyroidism or ophthalmopathy (not recorded which).

This clonotype was detected a few times. J is TRBJ1-2 and V is TRBV7-9; the match to TRBD1 covers 9 bases. V was clipped by 5 bases and J by 4 bases; unmatched bases: 11. This CDR3 has 16 residues. Germline CDR1 and CDR2: SEHNR and FQNEAQ (reference sequence). CDR3 DNA: TGTGCCAGCAGCCCCGACCGGACAGGGGCTCGCTATGGCTACACCTTC. The encoded protein is CASSPDRTGARYGYTF.

V and J are TRBV20-1 and TRBJ1-4; a possible D gene is TRBD1 (6 bases). This CDR3 spans 13 amino acids. V was cut by 4 bases and J by 7 bases, with 13 bases left in between. Germline V gene data show CDR1 as DFQATT and CDR2 as SNEGSKA (reference sequence). CDR3 sequence: CSANGGVGEKLFF. DNA of the CDR3: TGCAGTGCTAACGGGGGCGTAGGTGAAAAACTGTTTTTT.

The chain employs TRBV10-3 and TRBJ2-7, with 9 bases that match TRBD1. The CDR3 has 14 residues. Losses at the gene ends were 6 bases for V and 3 bases for J; bases not matched to a gene: 6. Per the germline V gene, CDR1 is ENHRY and CDR2 is SYGVKD. CDR3 amino acids: CAIRGTGIYYEQYF. CDR3 nucleotide sequence: TGTGCCATCAGGGGGACAGGGATTTACTACGAGCAGTACTTC.

With respect to this clonotype: One end of the junction fails to match germline, which may point to a read error. The V gene is TRBV12-3 or TRBV12-4, the J gene TRBJ1-5; tentative D call: TRBD1 (5 bases). The CDR3 consists of 18 residues. CDR3 coding DNA: TGTGCCATCAGTGAGTTCGGGGGTAACCCTCAGGGCAATCAGCCCCAGCATTTT. Translating gives CAISEFGGNPQGNQPQHF.

The CDR3 region is CANSSRGGINYGYTF. CDR3 in DNA: TGTGCCAACAGTTCAAGGGGCGGTATTAACTATGGCTACACCTTC. The V and J genes are TRBV7-4 and TRBJ1-2, with D maybe TRBD1 (5 bases). Germline loops: CDR1 SGHVT, CDR2 SQSDAQ. The CDR3 extends over 15 amino acids. Between the trimmed V and J ends, which lost 10 bases and 1 base, there was a span of 19 bases. The full variable domain, completed using reference TRBV7-4 and TRBJ1-2, is GAGVSQSPRYKVAKRGRDVALRCDSISGHVTLYWYRQTLGQGSEVLTYSQSDAQRDKSGRPSGRFSAERPERSVSTLKIQRTEQGDSAVYLCANSSRGGINYGYTFGSGTRLTVV.

In its sample, this clonotype was seen a few times. This chain uses TRBV19 with TRBJ2-7, with D tentatively TRBD1 (5 bases). The CDR3 has 13 residues. Per germline, CDR1 LNHDA and CDR2 SQIVND (reference sequence). Trimming stripped 1 base from V and 4 bases from J, with 8 bases between. The CDR3 region is CASSIVAGYEQYF. CDR3 in DNA: TGTGCCAGTAGTATAGTGGCAGGGTACGAGCAGTACTTC.

Comments on this clonotype: A much bigger clone sits one base away, suggesting this may be a read error. The chain uses TRBV10-2 and TRBJ1-1, with D possibly matching TRBD1 (5 bases). The germline V and J ends were trimmed by 6 bases and 1 base, with 15 bases remaining between them. From germline, CDR1 is WSHSY and CDR2 SAAADI. The CDR3 is 15 residues long. The CDR3 nucleotides are TGCGCCAGCAGCTCGGTAAGCAGGGCGAACACTGAAGCTTTCTTT. The encoded protein is CASSSVSRANTEAFF.

The chain uses TRBV10-3 and TRBJ1-1; D is ambiguous. The germline V gene encodes CDR1 ENHRY and CDR2 SYGVKD. V was cut by 10 bases and J by 3 bases, with 21 bases left in between. This CDR3 comprises 15 residues. The CDR3: CASSLGVSVDTEAFF. In DNA, the CDR3 is TGTGCCAGCAGCCTCGGCGTTAGCGTGGACACTGAAGCTTTCTTT.

The CDR3 is CASGTDPMNTEAFF. The CDR3 DNA is TGTGCCAGTGGTACAGACCCTATGAACACTGAAGCTTTCTTT. The rearrangement joins TRBV19 to TRBJ1-1; D unresolved. Per germline, CDR1 LNHDA and CDR2 SQIVND (reference sequence). V was shortened by 8 bases and J by 0 bases, with 13 bases between the two germline ends. The CDR3 spans 14 residues.

About this clonotype itself: Given a much more abundant clone one base away, this may be a read error. This chain links TRBV14 with TRBJ1-4; unclear D gene. With 5 bases removed from V and 5 bases from J, the gap between germline ends came to 9 bases. The CDR3 spans 13 residues. CDR1 is SGHDN, CDR2 FVKESK, per germline. CDR3 region: CASSTRSNEKLFF. In nucleotides, the CDR3 is TGTGCCAGCAGCACCCGATCGAATGAAAAACTGTTTTTT.